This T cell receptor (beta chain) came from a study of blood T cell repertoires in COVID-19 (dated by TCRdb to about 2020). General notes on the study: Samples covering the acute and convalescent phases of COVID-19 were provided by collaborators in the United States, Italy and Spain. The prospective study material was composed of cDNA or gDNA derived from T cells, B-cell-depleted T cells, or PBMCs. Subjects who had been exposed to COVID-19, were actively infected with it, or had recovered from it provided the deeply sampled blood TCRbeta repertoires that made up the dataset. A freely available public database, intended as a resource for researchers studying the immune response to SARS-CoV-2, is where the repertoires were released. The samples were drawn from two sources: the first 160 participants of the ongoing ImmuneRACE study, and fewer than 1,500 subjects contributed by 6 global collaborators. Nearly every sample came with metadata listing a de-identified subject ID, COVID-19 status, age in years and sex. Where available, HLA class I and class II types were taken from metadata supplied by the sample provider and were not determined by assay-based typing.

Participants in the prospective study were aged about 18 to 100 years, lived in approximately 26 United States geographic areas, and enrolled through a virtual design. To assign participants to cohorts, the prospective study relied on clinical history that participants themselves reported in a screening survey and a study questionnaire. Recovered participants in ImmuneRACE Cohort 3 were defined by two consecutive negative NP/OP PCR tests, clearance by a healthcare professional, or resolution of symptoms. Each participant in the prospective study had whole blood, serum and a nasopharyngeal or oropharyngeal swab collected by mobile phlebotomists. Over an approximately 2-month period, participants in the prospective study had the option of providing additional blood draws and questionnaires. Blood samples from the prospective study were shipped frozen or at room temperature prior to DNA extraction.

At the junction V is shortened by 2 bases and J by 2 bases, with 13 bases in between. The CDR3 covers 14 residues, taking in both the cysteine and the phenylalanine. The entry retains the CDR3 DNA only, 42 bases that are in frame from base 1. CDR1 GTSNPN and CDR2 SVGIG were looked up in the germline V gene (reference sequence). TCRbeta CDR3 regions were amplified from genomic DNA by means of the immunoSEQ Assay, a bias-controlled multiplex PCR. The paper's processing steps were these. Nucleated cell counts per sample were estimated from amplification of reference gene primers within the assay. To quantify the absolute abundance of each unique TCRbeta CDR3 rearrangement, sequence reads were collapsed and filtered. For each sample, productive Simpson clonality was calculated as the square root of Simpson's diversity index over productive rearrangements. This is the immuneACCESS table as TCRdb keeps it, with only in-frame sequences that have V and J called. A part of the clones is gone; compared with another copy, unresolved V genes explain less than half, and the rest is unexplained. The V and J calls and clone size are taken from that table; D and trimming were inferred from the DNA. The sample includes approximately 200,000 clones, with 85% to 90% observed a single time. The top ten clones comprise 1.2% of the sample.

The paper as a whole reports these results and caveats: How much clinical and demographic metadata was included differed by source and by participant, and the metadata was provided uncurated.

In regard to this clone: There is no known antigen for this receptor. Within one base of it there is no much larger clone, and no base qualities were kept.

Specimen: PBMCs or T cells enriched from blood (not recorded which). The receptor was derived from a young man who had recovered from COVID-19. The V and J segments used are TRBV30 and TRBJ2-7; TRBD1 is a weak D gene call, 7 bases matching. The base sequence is TGTGCCTGGAGTTCGGGGGACAGAACCTACGAGCAGTACTTC. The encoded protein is CAWSSGDRTYEQYF.